This TCR beta chain was sequenced during a study of cytomegalovirus exposure and HLA in healthy donors. The PCR was carried out with 60 Vbeta primers and 13 Jbeta primers. Data came from immunoSEQ multiplex PCR; TCRdb stores just in-frame clones and leaves some out. The sample yields 170,000 or so clones, 80% seen once. Germline V CDR1 and CDR2: SGHVS, FQNEAQ. The CDR3 runs 18 residues. The germline V and J ends were trimmed by 4 bases and 7 bases, with 26 bases remaining between them. About this clone: Its specificity is not known.

Points from the study as a whole: It was reported that TCR beta sequences correctly inferred the HLA-A and HLA-B alleles for most subjects.

The receptor's source is a man aged 25 to 40 in good health and CMV-seropositive. The chain links TRBV7-8 to TRBJ1-5; tentative D call: TRBD1 (6 bases). Sequenced sample: PBMCs. CDR3: CASSSTVLSPGVHQPQHF. CDR3 in DNA: TGTGCCAGCAGCTCAACGGTTCTGTCACCAGGGGTCCACCAGCCCCAGCATTTT.